The 9 T cell receptor beta chains reported below all come from one sample, sequenced in a study of shared clonotypes between healthy human individuals. The table came from immunoSEQ multiplex PCR; TCRdb's copy has only in-frame clones and leaves some out. This sample has under 550,000 clones, with 90% to 97% found just once. The sample was naive CD4+ T cells sorted from blood. The subset: CD45RA+ positively selected. These TCRs come from a woman in her twenties or thirties in good health.

V usage is TRBV6-1 and J usage is TRBJ1-2; TRBD1 is a possible D gene (6 bases). The V gene lost 1 base and the J gene lost 1 base, with 13 bases spanning the gap. The CDR3 has 16 amino acids. Germline CDR1 is MNHNS and CDR2 is SASEGT. The CDR3 DNA follows: TGTGCCAGCAGTGAAGGGGTCGGACAGAATAACTATGGCTACACCTTC. Its translation is CASSEGVGQNNYGYTF.

The rearrangement links TRBV30 to TRBJ1-2, with 11 nucleotides matching TRBD1. This CDR3 region has 16 residues. Germline lookup yields CDR1 GTSNPN and CDR2 SVGIG (reference sequence). V was clipped by 8 bases and J by 6 bases; unmatched bases: 17. The CDR3 is CAQPGVGTGGINGYTF. In nucleotides, the CDR3 is TGTGCCCAACCGGGGGTTGGGACAGGGGGAATTAATGGCTACACCTTC.

This clone was recorded only once. CDR3 sequence: CASSLGGREETQYF. In DNA form, the CDR3 reads TGTGCCAGCAGCTTAGGTGGGAGAGAAGAGACCCAGTACTTC. The chain combines TRBV11-2 with TRBJ2-5; possibly TRBD2 for D (5 bases). Trimming took 1 base from V and 3 from J, leaving 9 bases between them. This CDR3 comprises 14 residues. CDR1 is SGHAT and CDR2 is FQNNGV in the germline V gene. The entire variable domain, with the rest obtained from reference TRBV11-2 and TRBJ2-5, is as follows: EAGVAQSPRYKIIEKRQSVAFWCNPISGHATLYWYQQILGQGPKLLIQFQNNGVVDDSQLPKDRFSAERLKGVDSTLKIQPAKLEDSAVYLCASSLGGREETQYFGPGTRLLVL.

This clone came up a few times. The chain carries TRBV28 and TRBJ2-7; tentative D call: TRBD2 (6 bases). CDR1 and CDR2 from the germline V gene are MDHEN and SYDVKM. The CDR3 consists of 15 residues. Trimming took 6 bases from V and 1 from J, leaving 16 bases between them. CDR3 coding DNA: TGTGCCAGCAGCCCCCCGTTGGGGACTTCCTACGAGCAGTACTTC. The encoded protein is CASSPPLGTSYEQYF.

This sequence joins TRBV28 and TRBJ2-7, with 9 bases matching TRBD1. The CDR3 spans 17 residues. CDR1 and CDR2 (germline): MDHEN, SYDVKM. Unmatched junction bases numbered 10, after V lost 1 base and J lost 3 bases. In DNA form, the CDR3 reads TGTGCCAGCAGTTTATACCGTTGGAGGACAGGGGTCTACGAGCAGTACTTC. Its translation is CASSLYRWRTGVYEQYF.

This chain uses TRBV29-1 with TRBJ2-3, with D perhaps TRBD1 (6 bases). This CDR3 spans 15 amino acids. Germline V lookup: CDR1 SQVTM, CDR2 ANQGSEA. Deletions cut 1 base from V and 2 bases from J, with 13 bases between. The CDR3 reads CSVEAGTSDTDTQYF. The CDR3 coding sequence is TGCAGCGTTGAAGCCGGGACATCCGACACAGATACGCAGTATTTT.

This clone was observed once. The chain has TRBV28 and TRBJ2-7, with TRBD1 matching over 7 bases. The V gene's germline CDR1 is MDHEN and CDR2 SYDVKM. The CDR3 spans 15 residues. The J segment lost 3 bases and the V segment lost 6 bases, leaving 11 bases of the junction unmatched. The CDR3 is CASSFTSRDSYEQYF. In DNA, the CDR3 is TGTGCCAGCAGCTTTACTTCCCGGGACAGCTACGAGCAGTACTTC.

CDR3 coding DNA: TGTGCCAGCAGTTTAACGGTCTCCAGAAACAAGCGGGAGGGCAACGAGCAGTACTTC. Translated, it gives CASSLTVSRNKREGNEQYF. The chain joins TRBV28 to TRBJ2-7; 10 bases are a match to TRBD2. This CDR3 is built from 19 residues. Trimming at V came to 2 bases and at J to 5 bases, leaving 18 bases not matched to a gene. CDR1 is MDHEN and CDR2 is SYDVKM in the germline V gene.

The chain combines TRBV11-2 with TRBJ2-7; the D gene is possibly TRBD2 (7 bases). Germline V gene sequence: CDR1 SGHAT, CDR2 FQNNGV. Trimming removed 1 base from V and 3 bases from J, with 10 bases in between. This CDR3 comprises 14 residues. The DNA for the CDR3 is TGTGCCAGCAGCTTAGGCGGGGGCGGCTACGAGCAGTACTTC. Translated: CASSLGGGGYEQYF.